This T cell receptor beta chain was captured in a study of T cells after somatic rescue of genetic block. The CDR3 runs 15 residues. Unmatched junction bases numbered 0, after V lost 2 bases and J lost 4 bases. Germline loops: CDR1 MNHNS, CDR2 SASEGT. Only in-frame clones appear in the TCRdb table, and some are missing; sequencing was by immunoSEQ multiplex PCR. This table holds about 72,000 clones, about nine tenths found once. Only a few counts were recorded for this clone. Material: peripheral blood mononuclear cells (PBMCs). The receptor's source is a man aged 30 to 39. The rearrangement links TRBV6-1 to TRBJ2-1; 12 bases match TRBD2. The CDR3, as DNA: TGTGCCAGCAGTGAACTAGCGGGGGGGTACAATGAGCAGTTCTTC. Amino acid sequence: CASSELAGGYNEQFF.